This paragraph covers one T cell receptor beta chain sequence. Its antigen remains unidentified. No much larger clone exists at a distance of one base, and base qualities are not known. To demonstrate the VDJtools post-analysis software, TCR beta repertoires were profiled from the peripheral blood of about 14 young patients with multiple sclerosis. The multiple sclerosis patients were children and adolescents ranging in age from roughly 6 to 16 years. This record comes from a study of post-analysis software for immune sequencing data (dated by TCRdb to the mid-2010s). With respect to the entire study: The recorded disease courses included relapsing-remitting, secondary progressive and progressive-relapsing multiple sclerosis, and some patients had no subtype annotation. A subset of samples was prepared in parallel using single-end sample barcoding, then pooled and co-amplified after Illumina adapter ligation. The patient repertoires were set against about 12 previously published healthy control repertoires from donors whose ages ranged from roughly 6 to 26 years. Points the paper makes about the study in general: A handful of TRBV segments, including TRBV5-6, TRBV5-1 and TRBV20-1, were significantly more frequent in patients than controls. Direct clustering with F measure showed strong co-clustering of samples prepared in the same batch, prompting a batch-effect correction. The multiple sclerosis patient group was slightly younger than the control group. Significantly lower normalized Chao1 diversity was found in multiple sclerosis patients than in controls, suggesting substantial peripheral T-cell clonal expansion.

The protocol used for the library was PCR. Sequencing took place on an Illumina HiSeq 2500. To reduce PCR and sequencing biases, unique molecular identifiers were built into the TCR beta cDNA libraries. Every 1 to 10 million input T cells yielded approximately 500,000 cDNA molecules, meaning each molecule approximated one T cell. Patient libraries were prepared and sequenced with the same protocol used for the earlier healthy control dataset. Samples belonging to the same batch were prepared together, multiplexed and sequenced on a shared HiSeq lane. The authors' analysis ran thus. Raw barcoded reads were processed with MIGEC, discarding single-read molecular identifier groups before consensus assembly and CDR3 extraction. VDJtools was used for post-analysis of the clonotype tables, with diversity normalized by down-sampling every dataset to the smallest sample size. To correct batch-related cross-sample contamination, repertoire overlap clustering matched CDR3 amino acid sequences but not nucleotide sequences. The raw public data were reprocessed by TCRdb itself: fastp quality trimming at Q25, MiXCR clonotype calling, in-frame beta chains only. Rows merge per CDR3 protein into single entries with the most common DNA and genes. These V and J calls are TCRdb output, not the study's own analysis. The sample data list hundreds of thousands of distinct CDR3 sequences, and roughly 46% of these were observed just once. The ten largest clones take up under 2% of the sample.

From a lookup of the germline V gene (reference sequence), CDR1 and CDR2 are SEHNR and FQNEAQ. V is cut back by 6 bases and J by 0 bases, with 11 bases in the junction unmatched. The CDR3 holds 20 amino acids from the cysteine to the phenylalanine. The DNA shown is the 60-base CDR3, in frame from base 1. The rearranged segments are TRBV7-9 and TRBJ2-6; 13 nucleotides in the junction match TRBD2. The sequencing sample was made of blood. This TCR was recovered from a girl aged 5-17 years with multiple sclerosis. The CDR3 protein: CASRPGLAGVGSSGANVLTF. The DNA sequence reads TGTGCCAGCAGACCCGGACTAGCGGGAGTGGGGAGCTCTGGGGCCAACGTCCTGACTTTC.